The 21 T cell receptor beta chains in this list originate from one sample, sequenced in a study of blood T cell repertoires in COVID-19. Produced via immunoSEQ multiplex PCR; TCRdb's table is partial and in-frame only. The profile shows a few hundred thousand clones, roughly 87% of them singletons. Sample: PBMCs or T cells enriched from blood (not recorded which). The receptors shown here come from a woman in her twenties or thirties who had recovered from COVID-19.

The J gene is TRBJ1-1, the V gene TRBV9; D remains ambiguous. Per the germline V gene, CDR1 is SGDLS and CDR2 is YYNGEE. V was cut by 4 bases and J by 4 bases, with 14 bases left in between. The CDR3 runs to 14 residues. The CDR3 sequence is CASSPTPTATEAFF. CDR3 bases: TGTGCCAGCAGCCCCACCCCAACAGCCACTGAAGCTTTCTTT.

The chain carries TRBV23-1 and TRBJ2-3; 8 nucleotides agree with TRBD1. TRBV23-1 is noted as an ORF with a role that remains uncertain. This CDR3 is built from 18 residues. V was clipped by 3 bases and J by 2 bases; unmatched bases: 13. The CDR3: CASSHPRLTGASTDTQYF. The CDR3 DNA reads as TGCGCCAGCAGTCATCCTCGTCTGACAGGGGCATCCACAGATACGCAGTATTTT.

The chain couples TRBV5-5 to TRBJ1-1; D unclear. The CDR3 is made up of 16 amino acids. Per the germline V gene, CDR1 is SGHKS and CDR2 is YYEKEE (reference sequence). V was shortened by 3 bases and J by 0 bases, with 15 bases between the two germline ends. CDR3 sequence (DNA): TGTGCCAGCAGCTCTAGCCCCCACCTATTGAACACTGAAGCTTTCTTT. Protein product: CASSSSPHLLNTEAFF.

The CDR3 protein is CASSKPGHEFYGYTF. The DNA of the CDR3 is TGTGCCAGCAGCAAACCGGGACACGAGTTCTATGGCTACACCTTC. V gene TRBV5-6 combines with J gene TRBJ1-2; perhaps TRBD1 as D (6 bases). The CDR3 runs to 15 residues. Germline CDR1 SGHDT, CDR2 YYEEEE. Trimming removed 4 bases at V and 4 bases at J, with 17 bases between.

The chain employs TRBV15 and TRBJ1-1; tentatively, D is TRBD1 (6 bases). This CDR3 comprises 14 residues. CDR1 and CDR2 from the germline V gene are LNHNV and YYDKDF (reference sequence). With 5 bases removed from V and 4 bases from J, the gap between germline ends came to 14 bases. The CDR3 nucleotides read TGTGCCACCAGCCGCCCCCAGGGGACCACTGAAGCTTTCTTT. It yields the protein CATSRPQGTTEAFF.

The CDR3 sequence is CASSLFAVSTDTQYF. CDR3 sequence (DNA): TGTGCCAGCAGCTTATTCGCGGTTAGCACAGATACGCAGTATTTT. The rearrangement uses TRBV7-6 and TRBJ2-3; D gene uncertain. Trimming stripped 2 bases from V and 0 bases from J, with 9 bases between. Germline CDR1 reads SGHVS; CDR2 reads FNYEAQ. This CDR3 contains 15 residues.

The rearrangement uses TRBV28 and TRBJ2-7, with 9 bases that match TRBD1. The CDR3 totals 14 residues. V lost 5 bases to trimming and J lost 2 bases; unmatched junction nucleotides: 4. Germline lookup yields CDR1 MDHEN and CDR2 SYDVKM. The CDR3 DNA follows: TGTGCCAGCAGTGGACAGGGGCCAGCCTACGAGCAGTACTTC. Its protein is CASSGQGPAYEQYF.

The chain is built from TRBV28 and TRBJ2-4; the match to TRBD1 covers 7 bases. Germline V CDR1 and CDR2: MDHEN, SYDVKM. Losses at the gene ends were 2 bases for V and 6 bases for J; bases not matched to a gene: 4. This CDR3 region has 14 residues. The CDR3 nucleotides read TGTGCCAGCAGTTTAAGTGGGACAGTAAACATTCAGTACTTC. Protein: CASSLSGTVNIQYF.

The V call is TRBV10-3, the J call TRBJ2-7, with TRBD1 as a possible D gene (5 bases). There are 14 residues in the CDR3. Germline-derived CDR1 and CDR2 are ENHRY and SYGVKD. V dropped 5 bases and J dropped 0 bases, with 11 bases sitting between them. The DNA of the CDR3 is TGTGCCATCAGTCAAGGGGTAAGCTCCTACGAGCAGTACTTC. This sequence encodes CAISQGVSSYEQYF.

This chain connects TRBV7-9 to TRBJ2-1; 9 bases line up with TRBD2. The junction had 13 bases not matched to a gene; V was cut back by 5 bases and J by 8 bases. The CDR3 is 16 residues long. From germline, CDR1 is SEHNR and CDR2 FQNEAQ (reference sequence). The chain's CDR3 is CASSPSRLAESDEQFF. The DNA of the CDR3 is TGTGCCAGCAGCCCGAGCCGACTAGCGGAGAGCGATGAGCAGTTCTTC.

The chain joins TRBV7-2 to TRBJ2-7; 8 bases fit TRBD1. Germline CDR1 reads SGHTA; CDR2 reads FQGNSA. After removal of 5 bases from V and 4 bases from J, the junction contained 10 bases not matched to a gene. This CDR3 is 15 amino acids long. The CDR3 region is CASSPGQEDLYEQYF. CDR3 bases: TGTGCCAGCAGCCCGGGACAGGAAGACCTGTACGAGCAGTACTTC.

This chain joins TRBV6-5 and TRBJ2-7; 10 bases are shared with TRBD1. V shed 2 bases and J 4 bases; nucleotides not matched to a gene: 5. This CDR3 region has 15 residues. Germline V gene lookup returns CDR1 MNHEY and CDR2 SVGAGI. CDR3 residues: CASSYGTGDNYEQYF. For the CDR3, the DNA is TGTGCCAGCAGTTACGGGACAGGGGACAATTACGAGCAGTACTTC.

V gene TRBV5-6 combines with J gene TRBJ1-1; TRBD1 matches at 10 bases. The CDR3 spans 16 residues. Per germline, CDR1 SGHDT and CDR2 YYEEEE. V dropped 1 base and J dropped 5; count of bases not matched to a gene: 8. CDR3 sequence: CASSLFLTGGVTEAFF. CDR3 DNA sequence: TGTGCCAGCAGCTTGTTTCTGACAGGGGGCGTTACTGAAGCTTTCTTT.

This chain uses TRBV5-1 with TRBJ1-1; tentative D call: TRBD1 (6 bases). Germline V CDR1 and CDR2: SGHRS, YFSETQ. This CDR3 region has 13 residues. V lost 7 bases, J lost 0 bases, and 10 bases lay in between. DNA of the CDR3: TGCGCCAGCCGGTCAGGGGTGAACACTGAAGCTTTCTTT. Translation gives CASRSGVNTEAFF.

This clone has just one count. J is TRBJ1-2 and V is TRBV27, with no clear D. This CDR3 has 13 residues. Germline V gene data show CDR1 as MNHEY and CDR2 as SMNVEV (reference sequence). V lost 5 bases and J 2 bases, leaving 9 bases between the germline ends. The CDR3 protein is CASSLRGNYGYTF. The CDR3 region has the DNA TGTGCCAGCAGTCTCCGGGGAAACTATGGCTACACCTTC.

This clone was picked up a small number of times. The V call is TRBV11-3, the J call TRBJ1-1; D remains ambiguous. CDR1 SGHNT and CDR2 YENEEA come from the germline V gene. V was pared by 4 bases and J by 4 bases, with 10 bases between. This CDR3 region has 13 residues. The CDR3 is CASSSREATEAFF. Written as DNA, the CDR3 is TGTGCCAGCAGCTCTCGGGAGGCCACTGAAGCTTTCTTT.

The V gene is TRBV2, the J gene TRBJ1-2, with a tentative D call TRBD1 (5 bases). Trimming took off 5 bases at V and 2 bases at J, with 6 bases between the two ends. CDR1 SNHLY and CDR2 FYNNEI come from the germline V gene. This CDR3 has 12 amino acids. The CDR3 here is CASSRTNYGYTF. CDR3 nucleotides: TGTGCCAGCAGTCGGACAAACTATGGCTACACCTTC. Based on the CDR3 plus reference TRBV2 and TRBJ1-2, the full variable domain is EPEVTQTPSHQVTQMGQEVILRCVPISNHLYFYWYRQILGQKVEFLVSFYNNEISEKSEIFDDQFSVERPDGSNFTLKIRSTKLEDSAMYFCASSRTNYGYTFGSGTRLTVV.

In regard to this clone: Mismatch with germline at one junction end may stem from a read error. This rearrangement joins TRBV2 to TRBJ1-6; D remains unclear. The CDR3 is 15 amino acids. The germline gives CDR1 SNHLY, CDR2 FYNNEI. This CDR3 is CASSQADSRDSPLHF. DNA of the CDR3: TGTGCCAGCAGTCAAGCTGACTCACGGGATTCACCCCTCCACTTT. Full variable domain (outside the CDR3, taken from reference TRBV2 and TRBJ1-6): EPEVTQTPSHQVTQMGQEVILRCVPISNHLYFYWYRQILGQKVEFLVSFYNNEISEKSEIFDDQFSVERPDGSNFTLKIRSTKLEDSAMYFCASSQADSRDSPLHFGNGTRLTVT.

Written as DNA, the CDR3 is TGTGCCAGCAATCTAGCGGGGGGGCGTGAGACCCAGTACTTC. Protein sequence: CASNLAGGRETQYF. This chain uses TRBV2 with TRBJ2-5, with TRBD2 matching over 12 bases. CDR3 length equals 14 residues. V lost 7 bases and J lost 5; bases outside the gene matches: 5. CDR1 and CDR2 from the germline V gene are SNHLY and FYNNEI.

V and J are TRBV27 and TRBJ1-4; 10 bases fit TRBD1. The CDR3 contains 14 residues. The ends lost 6 bases at V and 7 bases at J; junction bases unmatched: 5. From germline, CDR1 is MNHEY and CDR2 SMNVEV (reference sequence). CDR3 nucleotides: TGTGCCAGCAGCCCGGGACAGGGGCCTGAAAAACTGTTTTTT. Its protein is CASSPGQGPEKLFF.

The rearrangement uses TRBV21-1 and TRBJ1-5; the DNA was not compared with TRBD1, the D call given in the table. TRBV21-1 is flagged as a pseudogene. The CDR3 covers 19 residues. As DNA, the CDR3 is TGTGCCTCAGCAGCAGAAGGCAGGAACAGGGTGAGGCCTTGTCAGCCCCAGCATTTT. Its protein is CASAAEGRNRVRPCQPQHF.